This TCR beta chain was captured in a study of identifying expanded T cells in peripheral blood (dated by TCRdb to 2018 to 2020). Background on the whole study: Separate aliquots of the same genomic DNA pool were sequenced to produce technical replicates, and four replicates were compared in pairs. Broad study findings and their caveats: The binomial model flagged approximately 1.2 differentially abundant clones between technical replicates but around 15 over approximately 2 weeks and over 18 over around four weeks. The beta-binomial model significantly reduced the number of clones called differentially abundant and the false-positive rate across all healthy-donor time intervals. The authors expected biological variance in healthy repertoires might increase further over much longer intervals such as months to years. Across all healthy donors, variance in clone template counts between two-week samples was found to increase significantly with total template count.

Trimming takes 6 bases off V and 9 bases off J; junction bases not matched to a gene: 6. There are 14 amino acids in the CDR3, from cysteine to phenylalanine inclusive. Only the CDR3 part of the read is kept: 42 bases, read in frame from the first base. The CDR1 and CDR2 encoded by the germline V gene are MDHEN and SYDVKM. The immunoSEQ Assay, which uses bias-controlled multiplex PCR amplification of genomic DNA, was used to profile TCRbeta CDR3 regions. The paper's processing steps were these. To quantify the absolute abundance of each unique TCRbeta CDR3 region, the sequences were collapsed and filtered. Differential abundance was assessed using a binomial (Fisher-equivalent) model and a beta-binomial model in which time-dependent variance fitted from healthy donors was added. Clones with fewer than 5 combined templates were removed, and a clone was called differentially abundant if the clone's Benjamini-Hochberg FDR was below 0.01. The form v = (b*log(k)+a)^2 was used to model beta-binomial variance as a function of total template count across the two samples. TCRdb re-hosts the immuneACCESS table, in-frame sequences only. Its copies lack some clones; in the studies checked, an unresolved V gene accounts for under half of them, and the cause for the rest is not known. D and trimming were read from the DNA, whereas the V and J calls and clone size are those reported in that table. The sample yields 85,000 to 100,000 clones; about 87% were counted once. Together, the top ten hold about 4% of the sample.

No immune events such as infections were documented for the healthy donors during the collection period. To calibrate time-dependent variance in a beta-binomial model of T-cell clone differential abundance, blood repertoires from healthy donors were used as a training cohort. The training cohort comprised 10 or so healthy donors, 3 female and 7 male. On average the donors were 43 years old, and their ages spanned roughly 29 to 70 years. Whole blood, obtained from a commercial supplier, was collected from each healthy donor at three time points spaced around 13 days apart. Genomic DNA was extracted from unsorted whole blood for immunosequencing. Points on this clone: No cognate antigen has been identified for it. Within one base of it there is no much larger clone, and no base qualities were kept.

The chain joins TRBV28 to TRBJ2-1, and TRBD2 aligns with 12 junction nucleotides. The source of this sequence is a person aged 18 to 75 in good health. Source material: blood. The base sequence is TGTGCCAGCAGGACTAGCGGGAGATTGGGTGAGCAGTTCTTC. The translation is CASRTSGRLGEQFF. The CDR3 plus the reference TRBV28 and TRBJ2-1 genes for the other parts give the full variable domain: DVKVTQSSRYLVKRTGEKVFLECVQDMDHENMFWYRQDPGLGLRLIYFSYDVKMKEKGDIPEGYSVSREKKERFSLILESASTNQTSMYLCASRTSGRLGEQFFGPGTRLTVL.